This T cell receptor (beta chain) was sequenced for a study of PD-L1 blockade in urothelial cancer. Looking at the study overall: About 90% of the roughly 29 patients were males with bladder-origin urothelial cancer. Blood analyses occurred 3 weeks (second dose) and 6 weeks post treatment start. Median T cell yield per blood sample was 110,000 to 150,000 cells.

Per patient, between 1 and 8 samples were collected at pretreatment and on-treatment time points. This table comes from immunoSEQ multiplex PCR, and its TCRdb copy is limited to in-frame clones, with some not included. This table has tens of thousands of clones, roughly 87% appearing once. Germline V gene lookup returns CDR1 MDHEN and CDR2 SYDVKM. The CDR3 is 14 amino acids. Deletions cut 3 bases from V and 6 bases from J, with 12 bases between. This sequence joins TRBV28 and TRBJ1-5, with no clear D. The source is a woman aged 70 to 79 with urothelial cancer. This sample comprised PBMCs, obtained around atezolizumab (anti-PD-L1) treatment. CDR3 in amino acids: CASSLEELGQPQHF. The CDR3 bases are TGTGCCAGCAGTTTGGAGGAGCTAGGTCAGCCCCAGCATTTT.